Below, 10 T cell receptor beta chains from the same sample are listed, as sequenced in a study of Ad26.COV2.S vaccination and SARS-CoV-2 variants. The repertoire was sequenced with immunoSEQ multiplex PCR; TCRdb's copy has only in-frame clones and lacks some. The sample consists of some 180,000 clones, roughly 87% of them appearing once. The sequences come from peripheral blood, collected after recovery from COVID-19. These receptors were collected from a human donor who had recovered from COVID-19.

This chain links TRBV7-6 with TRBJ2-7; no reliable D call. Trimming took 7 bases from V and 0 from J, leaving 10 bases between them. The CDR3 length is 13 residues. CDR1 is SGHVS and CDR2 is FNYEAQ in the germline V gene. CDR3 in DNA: TGTGCCAGCACCCCCCCGGACTCCTACGAGCAGTACTTC. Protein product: CASTPPDSYEQYF.

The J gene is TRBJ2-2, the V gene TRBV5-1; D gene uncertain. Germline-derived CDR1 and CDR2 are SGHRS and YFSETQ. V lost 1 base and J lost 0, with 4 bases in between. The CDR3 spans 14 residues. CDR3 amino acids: CASSLKTNTGELFF. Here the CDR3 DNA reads TGCGCCAGCAGCTTGAAGACGAACACCGGGGAGCTGTTTTTT.

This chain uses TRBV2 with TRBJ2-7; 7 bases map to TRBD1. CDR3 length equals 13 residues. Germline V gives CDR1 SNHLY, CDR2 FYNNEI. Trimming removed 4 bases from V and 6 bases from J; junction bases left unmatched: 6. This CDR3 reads CASSGQGGGEQYF. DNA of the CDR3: TGTGCCAGCAGTGGACAGGGTGGCGGCGAGCAGTACTTC. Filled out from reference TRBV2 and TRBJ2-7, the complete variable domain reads EPEVTQTPSHQVTQMGQEVILRCVPISNHLYFYWYRQILGQKVEFLVSFYNNEISEKSEIFDDQFSVERPDGSNFTLKIRSTKLEDSAMYFCASSGQGGGEQYFGPGTRLTVT.

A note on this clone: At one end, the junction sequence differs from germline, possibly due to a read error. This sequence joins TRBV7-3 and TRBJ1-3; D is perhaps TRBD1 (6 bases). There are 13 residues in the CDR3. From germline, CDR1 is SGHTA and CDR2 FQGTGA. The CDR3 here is CASSFNRQDPASF. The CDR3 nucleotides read TGTGCCAGCAGCTTTAACAGACAGGACCCTGCTTCTTTT.

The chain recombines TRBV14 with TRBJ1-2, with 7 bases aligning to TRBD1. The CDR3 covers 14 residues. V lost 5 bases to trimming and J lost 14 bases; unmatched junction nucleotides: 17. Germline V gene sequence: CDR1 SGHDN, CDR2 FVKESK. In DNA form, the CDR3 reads TGTGCCAGCAGCGCAAATCCGGGGACAGAAGGTAGAACCTTC. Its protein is CASSANPGTEGRTF.

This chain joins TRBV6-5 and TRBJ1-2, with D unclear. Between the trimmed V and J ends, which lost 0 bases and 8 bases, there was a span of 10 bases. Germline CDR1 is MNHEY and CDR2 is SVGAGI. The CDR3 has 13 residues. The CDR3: CASSYSGTGGYTF. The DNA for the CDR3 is TGTGCCAGCAGTTACTCCGGCACTGGGGGCTACACCTTC.

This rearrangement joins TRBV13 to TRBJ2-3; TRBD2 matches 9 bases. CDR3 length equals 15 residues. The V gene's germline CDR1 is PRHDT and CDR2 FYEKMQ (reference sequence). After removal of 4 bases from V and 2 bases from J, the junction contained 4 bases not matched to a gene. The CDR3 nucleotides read TGTGCCAGCAGCTCTAGCGGGATTATCACAGATACGCAGTATTTT. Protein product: CASSSSGIITDTQYF.

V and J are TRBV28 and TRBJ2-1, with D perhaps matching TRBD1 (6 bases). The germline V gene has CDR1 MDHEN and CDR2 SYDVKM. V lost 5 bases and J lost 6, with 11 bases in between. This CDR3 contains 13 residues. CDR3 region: CASSGQSPNEQFF. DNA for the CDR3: TGTGCCAGCAGTGGACAGTCCCCCAATGAGCAGTTCTTC.

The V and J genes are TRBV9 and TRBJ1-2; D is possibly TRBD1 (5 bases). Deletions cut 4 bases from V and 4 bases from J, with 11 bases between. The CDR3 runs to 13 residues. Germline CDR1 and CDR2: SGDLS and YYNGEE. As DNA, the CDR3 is TGTGCCAGCAGCCCAGATGGGGGCTATGGCTACACCTTC. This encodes CASSPDGGYGYTF.

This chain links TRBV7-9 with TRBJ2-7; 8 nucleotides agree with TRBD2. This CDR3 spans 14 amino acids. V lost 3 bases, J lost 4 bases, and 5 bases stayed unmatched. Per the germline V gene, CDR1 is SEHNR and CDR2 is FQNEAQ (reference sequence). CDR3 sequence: CASSFGGAAYEQYF. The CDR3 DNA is TGTGCCAGCAGCTTCGGGGGGGCAGCTTACGAGCAGTACTTC.